Following are 12 T cell receptor beta chains from one sample sequenced in a study of identical twins listed by TCRdb under 2016. Libraries came from 5' RACE. Sequencing used an Illumina HiSeq 2000. The raw public reads went through TCRdb reprocessing: fastp at Q25, MiXCR clone calling, in-frame beta chains kept. Entries are consolidated by CDR3 protein sequence, retaining the most common genes and DNA. A total of approximately 680,000 distinct CDR3 sequences appear in this sample, about 7.1% of them only once. The ten largest clones capture less than 2% of the sample. In addition, the sample was reused for a study of yellow fever vaccine responses in identical twins.

Sequenced: PBMCs. Receptor source: a woman between 18 and 29 years old in good health.

This clonotype was detected many times. The V call is TRBV5-1, the J call TRBJ1-5; D perhaps matches TRBD1 (5 bases). The germline V gene has CDR1 SGHRS and CDR2 YFSETQ. CDR3 length: 16 residues. The V end lost 4 bases, the J end lost 2 bases, and 16 bases lay between the germline ends. In DNA, the CDR3 is TGCGCCAGCAGCGAGGAGAAGGGGTTTGGCAATCAGCCCCAGCATTTT. As protein: CASSEEKGFGNQPQHF.

V is TRBV29-1 and J is TRBJ2-7; D ambiguous. V lost 3 bases, J lost 1 base, and 7 bases lay in between. CDR3 length: 12 amino acids. Germline CDR1 and CDR2: SQVTM and ANQGSEA. Here the CDR3 reads CSVDYVSYEQYF. DNA of the CDR3: TGCAGCGTTGATTACGTTTCCTACGAGCAGTACTTC.

CDR3 region: CASSYLQNNEQFF. The CDR3 DNA follows: TGTGCCAGCAGCTATTTACAGAACAATGAGCAGTTCTTC. This sequence joins TRBV7-9 and TRBJ2-1; D remains unclear. In germline, CDR1 is SEHNR, CDR2 FQNEAQ (reference sequence). The CDR3 contains 13 residues. Deletions cut 4 bases from V and 5 bases from J, with 9 bases between.

This clonotype has only a few counts. The CDR3 sequence: CASSEHGVNTEAFF. The CDR3 nucleotides are TGTGCCAGCAGTGAACACGGGGTGAACACTGAAGCTTTCTTT. The chain is built from TRBV2 and TRBJ1-1; D unresolved. Germline lookup yields CDR1 SNHLY and CDR2 FYNNEI. V dropped 2 bases and J dropped 0 bases, with 7 bases sitting between them. This CDR3 region has 14 residues. Full variable domain (missing parts from reference TRBV2 and TRBJ1-1): EPEVTQTPSHQVTQMGQEVILRCVPISNHLYFYWYRQILGQKVEFLVSFYNNEISEKSEIFDDQFSVERPDGSNFTLKIRSTKLEDSAMYFCASSEHGVNTEAFFGQGTRLTVV.

This clonotype appeared many times. The chain is built from TRBV29-1 and TRBJ2-3; 9 bases line up with TRBD2. CDR1 and CDR2 (germline): SQVTM, ANQGSEA. The CDR3 extends over 15 amino acids. Trimming at V came to 8 bases and at J to 5 bases, leaving 14 bases not matched to a gene. CDR3 amino acids: CSTGGQRAGGDTQYF. The CDR3 region has the DNA TGCAGCACTGGGGGACAGCGAGCGGGGGGAGATACGCAGTATTTT.

The table lists this clonotype with a few counts. V is TRBV6-6 and J is TRBJ2-7; D possibly corresponds to TRBD1 (6 bases). The CDR3 has 13 residues. CDR1 is MNHNY, CDR2 SVGAGI, per germline (reference sequence). Between the trimmed V and J ends, which lost 8 bases and 2 bases, there was a span of 13 bases. Here the CDR3 reads CASSGVQTYEQYF. CDR3 DNA: TGTGCCAGCTCAGGGGTACAAACCTACGAGCAGTACTTC.

The rearrangement uses TRBV7-2 and TRBJ2-7; 7 bases are shared with TRBD2. Unmatched junction bases numbered 7, after V lost 3 bases and J lost 5 bases. Germline CDR1 reads SGHTA; CDR2 reads FQGNSA. CDR3 length equals 14 residues. This CDR3 reads CASSLGLNSDEQYF. The CDR3, as DNA: TGTGCCAGCAGCTTGGGACTAAATAGCGACGAGCAGTACTTC.

This clonotype was counted a single time. Just one base apart from a much larger clone, this may be a read error. The chain employs TRBV12-3 or TRBV12-4 and TRBJ2-5; D is possibly TRBD1 (7 bases). The length of the CDR3 is 19 residues. DNA of the CDR3: TGTGCCATCAGTATACTTCTAATTGGAGGGGGCCCCCAGGAAGAGACCCAGTACTTC. Translated, it gives CAISILLIGGGPQEETQYF.

This clonotype was found many times. The rearrangement links TRBV4-1 to TRBJ1-2; 8 bases line up with TRBD1. This CDR3 has 15 residues. V lost 0 bases and J lost 4; bases outside the gene matches: 4. Germline CDR1 MGHRA, CDR2 YSYEKL. The CDR3 is CASSQEDRDRYGYTF. The CDR3 nucleotides are TGCGCCAGCAGCCAAGAGGACAGGGATCGCTATGGCTACACCTTC.

This rearrangement joins TRBV12-3 or TRBV12-4 to TRBJ2-1, with D tentatively TRBD1 or TRBD2 (5 bases each). The length of the CDR3 is 14 residues. V lost 1 base and J lost 8, with 12 bases in between. This chain's CDR3 is CASSLGGSSDEQFF. CDR3 bases: TGTGCCAGCAGTTTAGGGGGGAGTTCGGATGAGCAGTTCTTC.

There are many counts of this clonotype. This rearrangement joins TRBV5-1 to TRBJ2-1; D remains ambiguous. This CDR3 has 13 residues. Trimming took off 0 bases at V and 6 bases at J, with 7 bases between the two ends. CDR1 is SGHRS and CDR2 is YFSETQ in the germline V gene. CDR3 nucleotides: TGCGCCAGCAGCTTGGTTTTCTCCAATGAGCAGTTCTTC. Protein sequence: CASSLVFSNEQFF.

In this sample, this clonotype turned up a few times. The chain links TRBV7-9 to TRBJ1-1, with TRBD1 identical over 7 bases. V dropped 6 bases and J dropped 10; count of bases not matched to a gene: 14. Germline CDR1 reads SEHNR; CDR2 reads FQNEAQ (reference sequence). The CDR3 sequence is 14 residues long. The CDR3 loop reads CASSTPGQSTVAFF. CDR3 nucleotides: TGTGCCAGCAGTACCCCGGGACAGAGTACAGTAGCTTTCTTT. Full variable domain (remainder filled in from reference TRBV7-9 and TRBJ1-1): DTGVSQNPRHKITKRGQNVTFRCDPISEHNRLYWYRQTLGQGPEFLTYFQNEAQLEKSRLLSDRFSAERPKGSFSTLEIQRTEQGDSAMYLCASSTPGQSTVAFFGQGTRLTVV.